This TCR beta chain is from a study of T cell repertoires in cytomegalovirus infection. About the research overall: An indication of both CMV infection and matching HLA type came from public TCR beta signatures.

TCRdb re-derived calls from the reads in MiXCR, one entry per CDR3 protein. Of around 300,000 distinct CDR3 sequences detected, 20% to 25% appear once; the ten largest clones hold 13%. From germline, CDR1 is LGHNA and CDR2 YSLEER. The V gene end was trimmed by 0 bases and the J gene end by 0 bases; junction bases not matched to a gene: 3. The CDR3 has 16 residues. This clonotype was seen just once. Its specificity is not known. The TCR sequence derives from a human donor in good health (CMV status not recorded). Some clones in this sample may be carry-over from other donors' samples. This sample comprised cultured PBMCs, obtained from culture after CMV antigen stimulation. The V call is TRBV4-3, the J call TRBJ1-1, with 8 bases aligning to TRBD1. DNA for the CDR3: TGCGCCAGCAGCCAAGAGACAGGGGTCATGAACACTGAAGCTTTCTTT. Translated: CASSQETGVMNTEAFF.